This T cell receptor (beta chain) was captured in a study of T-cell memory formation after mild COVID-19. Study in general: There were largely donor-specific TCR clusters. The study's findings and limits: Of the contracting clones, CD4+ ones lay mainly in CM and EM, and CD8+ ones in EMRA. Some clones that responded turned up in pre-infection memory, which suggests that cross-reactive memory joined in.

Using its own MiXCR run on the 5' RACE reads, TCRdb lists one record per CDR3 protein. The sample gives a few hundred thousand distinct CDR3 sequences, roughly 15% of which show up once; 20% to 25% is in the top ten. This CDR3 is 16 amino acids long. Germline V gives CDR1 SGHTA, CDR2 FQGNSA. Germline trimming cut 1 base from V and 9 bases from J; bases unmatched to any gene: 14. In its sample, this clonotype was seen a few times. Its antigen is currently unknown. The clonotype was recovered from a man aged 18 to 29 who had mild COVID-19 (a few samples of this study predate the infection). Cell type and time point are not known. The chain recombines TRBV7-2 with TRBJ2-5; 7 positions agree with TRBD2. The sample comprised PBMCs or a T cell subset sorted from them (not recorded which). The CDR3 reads CASSLVVGGDWVAQYF. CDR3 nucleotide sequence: TGTGCCAGCAGCTTAGTAGTGGGGGGGGACTGGGTGGCCCAGTACTTC.